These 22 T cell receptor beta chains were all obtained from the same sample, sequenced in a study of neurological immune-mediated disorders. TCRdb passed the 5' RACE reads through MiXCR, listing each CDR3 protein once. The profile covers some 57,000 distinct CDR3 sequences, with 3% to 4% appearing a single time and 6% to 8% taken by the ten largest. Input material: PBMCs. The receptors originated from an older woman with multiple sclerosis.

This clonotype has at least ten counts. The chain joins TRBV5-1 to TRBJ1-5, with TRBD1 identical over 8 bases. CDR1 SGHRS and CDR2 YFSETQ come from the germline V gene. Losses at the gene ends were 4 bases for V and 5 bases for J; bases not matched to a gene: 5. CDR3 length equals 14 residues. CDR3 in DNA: TGCGCCAGCAGCCCAGGGGGCGAACATCAGCCCCAGCATTTT. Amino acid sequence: CASSPGGEHQPQHF.

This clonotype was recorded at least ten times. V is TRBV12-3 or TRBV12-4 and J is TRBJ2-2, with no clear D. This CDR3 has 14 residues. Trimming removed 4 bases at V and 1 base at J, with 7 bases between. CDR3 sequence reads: CASSYQLNTGELFF. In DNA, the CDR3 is TGTGCCAGCAGTTACCAGCTGAACACCGGGGAGCTGTTTTTT.

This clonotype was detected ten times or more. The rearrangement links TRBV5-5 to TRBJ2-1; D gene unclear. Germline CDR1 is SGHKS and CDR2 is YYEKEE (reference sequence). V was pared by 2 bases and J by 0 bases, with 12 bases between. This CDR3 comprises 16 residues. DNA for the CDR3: TGTGCCAGCAGCTTACAATCCGTATCCTCCTACAATGAGCAGTTCTTC. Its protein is CASSLQSVSSYNEQFF.

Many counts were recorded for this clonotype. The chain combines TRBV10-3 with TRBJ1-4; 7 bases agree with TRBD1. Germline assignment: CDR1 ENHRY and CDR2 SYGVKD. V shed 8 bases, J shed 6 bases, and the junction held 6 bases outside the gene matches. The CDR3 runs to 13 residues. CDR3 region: CAIGTAEDEKLFF. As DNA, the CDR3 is TGTGCCATCGGGACAGCTGAGGATGAAAAACTGTTTTTT.

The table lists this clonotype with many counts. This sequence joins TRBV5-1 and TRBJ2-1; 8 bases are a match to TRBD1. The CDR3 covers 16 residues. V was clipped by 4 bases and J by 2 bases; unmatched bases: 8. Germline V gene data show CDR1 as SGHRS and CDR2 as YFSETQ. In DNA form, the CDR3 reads TGCGCCAGCAGCCAACAGGGGGTAACAACCTACAATGAGCAGTTCTTC. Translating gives CASSQQGVTTYNEQFF.

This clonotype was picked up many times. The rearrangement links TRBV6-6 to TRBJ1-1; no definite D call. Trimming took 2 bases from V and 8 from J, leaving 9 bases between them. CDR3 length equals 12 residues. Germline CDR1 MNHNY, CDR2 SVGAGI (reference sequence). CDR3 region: CASSYGREEAFF. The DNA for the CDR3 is TGTGCCAGCAGTTACGGCCGGGAGGAAGCTTTCTTT.

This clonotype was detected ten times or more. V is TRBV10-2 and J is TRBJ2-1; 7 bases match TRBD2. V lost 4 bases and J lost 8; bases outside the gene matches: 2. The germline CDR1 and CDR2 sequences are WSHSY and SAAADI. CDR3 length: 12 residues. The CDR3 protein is CASSGLADEQFF. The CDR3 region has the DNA TGCGCCAGCAGTGGACTAGCAGATGAGCAGTTCTTC.

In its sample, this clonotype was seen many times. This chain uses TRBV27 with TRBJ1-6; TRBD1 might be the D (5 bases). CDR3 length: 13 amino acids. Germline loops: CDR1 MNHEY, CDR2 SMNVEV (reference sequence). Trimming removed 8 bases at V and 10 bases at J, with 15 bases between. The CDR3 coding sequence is TGTGCCAGCGCCAGGGAGTTTGGGTCACCCCTCCACTTT. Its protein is CASAREFGSPLHF.

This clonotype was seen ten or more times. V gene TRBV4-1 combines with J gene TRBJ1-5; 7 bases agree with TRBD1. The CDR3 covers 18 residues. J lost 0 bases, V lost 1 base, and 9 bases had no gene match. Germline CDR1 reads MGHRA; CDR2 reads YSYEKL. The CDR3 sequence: CASSQGGGGRYSNQPQHF. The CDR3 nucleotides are TGCGCCAGCAGCCAAGGTGGAGGGGGCCGGTATAGCAATCAGCCCCAGCATTTT.

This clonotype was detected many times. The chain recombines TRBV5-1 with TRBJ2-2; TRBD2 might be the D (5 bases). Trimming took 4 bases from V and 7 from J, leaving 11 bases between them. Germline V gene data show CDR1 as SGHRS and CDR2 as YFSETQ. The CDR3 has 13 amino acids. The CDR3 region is CASSPLVGGELFF. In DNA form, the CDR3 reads TGCGCCAGCAGCCCACTAGTAGGCGGGGAGCTGTTTTTT.

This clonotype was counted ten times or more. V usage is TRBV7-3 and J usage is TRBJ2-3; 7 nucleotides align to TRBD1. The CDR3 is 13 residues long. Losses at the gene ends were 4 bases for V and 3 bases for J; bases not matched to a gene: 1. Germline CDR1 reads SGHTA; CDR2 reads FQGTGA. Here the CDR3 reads CASSWDRTDTQYF. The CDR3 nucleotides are TGTGCCAGCAGCTGGGACAGAACAGATACGCAGTATTTT.

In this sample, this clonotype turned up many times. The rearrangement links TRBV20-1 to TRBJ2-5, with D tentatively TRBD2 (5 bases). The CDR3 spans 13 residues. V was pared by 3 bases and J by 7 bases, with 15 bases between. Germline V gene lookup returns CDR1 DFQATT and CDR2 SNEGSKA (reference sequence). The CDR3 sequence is CSASIGPAVTQYF. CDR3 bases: TGCAGTGCTAGCATAGGCCCAGCGGTGACCCAGTACTTC.

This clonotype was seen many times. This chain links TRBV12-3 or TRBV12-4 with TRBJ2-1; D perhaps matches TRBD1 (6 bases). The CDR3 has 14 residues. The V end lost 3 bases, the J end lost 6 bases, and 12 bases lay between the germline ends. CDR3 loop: CASSFAQGSNEQFF. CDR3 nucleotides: TGTGCCAGCAGTTTTGCGCAGGGGTCCAATGAGCAGTTCTTC.

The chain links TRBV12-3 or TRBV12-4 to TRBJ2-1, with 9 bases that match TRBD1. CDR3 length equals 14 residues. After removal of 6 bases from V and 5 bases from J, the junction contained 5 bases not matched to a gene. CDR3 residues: CASRAGQGNNEQFF. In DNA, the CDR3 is TGTGCCAGCAGAGCCGGACAGGGGAACAATGAGCAGTTCTTC.

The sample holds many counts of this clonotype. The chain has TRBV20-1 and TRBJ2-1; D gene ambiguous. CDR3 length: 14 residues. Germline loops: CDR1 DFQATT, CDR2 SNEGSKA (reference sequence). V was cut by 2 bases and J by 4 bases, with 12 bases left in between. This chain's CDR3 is CSARRQQIYNEQFF. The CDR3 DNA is TGCAGTGCTAGAAGGCAGCAGATTTACAATGAGCAGTTCTTC.

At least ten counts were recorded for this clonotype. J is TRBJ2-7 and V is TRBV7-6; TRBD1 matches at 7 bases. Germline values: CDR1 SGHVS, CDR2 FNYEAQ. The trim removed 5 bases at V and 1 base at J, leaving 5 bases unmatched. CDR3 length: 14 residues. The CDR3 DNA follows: TGTGCCAGCAGCCACAGGGGAAGTTCCTACGAGCAGTACTTC. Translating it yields CASSHRGSSYEQYF. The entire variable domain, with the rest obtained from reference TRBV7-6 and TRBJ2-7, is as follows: GAGVSQSPRYKVTKRGQDVALRCDPISGHVSLYWYRQALGQGPEFLTYFNYEAQQDKSGLPNDRFSAERPEGSISTLTIQRTEQRDSAMYRCASSHRGSSYEQYFGPGTRLTVT.

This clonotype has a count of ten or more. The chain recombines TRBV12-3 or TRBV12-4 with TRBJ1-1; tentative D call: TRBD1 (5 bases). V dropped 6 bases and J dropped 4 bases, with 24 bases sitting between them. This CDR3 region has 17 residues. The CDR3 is CASSPPKGTDWRTEAFF. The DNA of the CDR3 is TGTGCCAGCAGCCCCCCGAAGGGGACCGACTGGCGCACTGAAGCTTTCTTT.

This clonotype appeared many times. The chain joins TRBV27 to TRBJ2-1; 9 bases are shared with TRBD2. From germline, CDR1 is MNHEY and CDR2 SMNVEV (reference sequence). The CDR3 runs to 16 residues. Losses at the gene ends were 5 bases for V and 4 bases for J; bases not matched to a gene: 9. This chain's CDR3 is CASSPGGTSRYNEQFF. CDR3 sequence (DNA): TGTGCCAGCAGTCCGGGCGGGACTAGCAGATACAATGAGCAGTTCTTC.

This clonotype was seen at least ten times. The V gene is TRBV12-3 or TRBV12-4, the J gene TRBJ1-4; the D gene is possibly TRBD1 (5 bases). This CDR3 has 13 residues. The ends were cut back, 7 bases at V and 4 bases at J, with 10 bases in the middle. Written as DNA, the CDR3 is TGTGCCAGCAACCAGGGTGGTAATGAAAAACTGTTTTTT. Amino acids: CASNQGGNEKLFF.

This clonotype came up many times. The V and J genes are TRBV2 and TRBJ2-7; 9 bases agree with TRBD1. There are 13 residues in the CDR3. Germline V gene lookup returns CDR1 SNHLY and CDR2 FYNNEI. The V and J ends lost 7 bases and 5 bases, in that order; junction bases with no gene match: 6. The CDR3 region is CASTAGTGNEQYF. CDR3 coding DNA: TGTGCCAGCACCGCCGGGACAGGGAACGAGCAGTACTTC. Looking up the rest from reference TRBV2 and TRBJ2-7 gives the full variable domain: EPEVTQTPSHQVTQMGQEVILRCVPISNHLYFYWYRQILGQKVEFLVSFYNNEISEKSEIFDDQFSVERPDGSNFTLKIRSTKLEDSAMYFCASTAGTGNEQYFGPGTRLTVT.

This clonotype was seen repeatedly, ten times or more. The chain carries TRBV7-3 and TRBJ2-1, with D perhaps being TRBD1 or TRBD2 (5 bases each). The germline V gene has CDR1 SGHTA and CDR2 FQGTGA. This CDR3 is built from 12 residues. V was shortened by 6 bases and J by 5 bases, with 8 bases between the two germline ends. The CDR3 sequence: CASSMGDNEQFF. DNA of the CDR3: TGTGCCAGCAGTATGGGGGACAATGAGCAGTTCTTC.

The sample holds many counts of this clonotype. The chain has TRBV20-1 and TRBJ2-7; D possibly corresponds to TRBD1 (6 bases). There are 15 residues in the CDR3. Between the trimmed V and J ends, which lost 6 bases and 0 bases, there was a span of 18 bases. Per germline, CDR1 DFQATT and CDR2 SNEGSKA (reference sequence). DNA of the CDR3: TGCAGTGCCCCTACCCCAGGGGTCGCCTCCTACGAGCAGTACTTC. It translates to CSAPTPGVASYEQYF.